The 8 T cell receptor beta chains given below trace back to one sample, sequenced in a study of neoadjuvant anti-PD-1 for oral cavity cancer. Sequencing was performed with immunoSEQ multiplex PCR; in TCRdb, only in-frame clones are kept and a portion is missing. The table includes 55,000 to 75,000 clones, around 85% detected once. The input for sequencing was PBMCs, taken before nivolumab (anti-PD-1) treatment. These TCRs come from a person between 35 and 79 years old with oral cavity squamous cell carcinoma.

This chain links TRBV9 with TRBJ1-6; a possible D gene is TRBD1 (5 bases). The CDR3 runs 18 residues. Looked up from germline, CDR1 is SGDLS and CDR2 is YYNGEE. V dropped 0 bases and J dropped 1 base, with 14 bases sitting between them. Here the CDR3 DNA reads TGTGCCAGCAGCGTAGGGGGTTCGGGGGAATCCTATAATTCACCCCTCCACTTT. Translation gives CASSVGGSGESYNSPLHF.

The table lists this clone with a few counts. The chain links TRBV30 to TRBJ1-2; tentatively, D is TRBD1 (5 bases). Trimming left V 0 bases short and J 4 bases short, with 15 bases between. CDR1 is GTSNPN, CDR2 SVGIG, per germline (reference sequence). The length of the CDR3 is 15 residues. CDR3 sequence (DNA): TGTGCCTGGAGTGTAGGTCCAGGGCAGAGCTATGGCTACACCTTC. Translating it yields CAWSVGPGQSYGYTF.

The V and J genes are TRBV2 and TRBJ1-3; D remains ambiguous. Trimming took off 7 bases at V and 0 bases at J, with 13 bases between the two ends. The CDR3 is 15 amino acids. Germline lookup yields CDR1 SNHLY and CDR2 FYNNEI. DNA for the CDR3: TGTGCCAGCAAAAAGGGCCTCAGCTCTGGAAACACCATATATTTT. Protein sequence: CASKKGLSSGNTIYF.

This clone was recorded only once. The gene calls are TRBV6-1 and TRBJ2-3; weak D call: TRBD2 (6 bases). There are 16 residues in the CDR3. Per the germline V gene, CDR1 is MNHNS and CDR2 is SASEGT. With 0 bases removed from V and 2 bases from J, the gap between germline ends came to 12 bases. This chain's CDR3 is CASSEAIAVSTDTQYF. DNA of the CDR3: TGTGCCAGCAGTGAAGCGATAGCGGTCTCCACAGATACGCAGTATTTT.

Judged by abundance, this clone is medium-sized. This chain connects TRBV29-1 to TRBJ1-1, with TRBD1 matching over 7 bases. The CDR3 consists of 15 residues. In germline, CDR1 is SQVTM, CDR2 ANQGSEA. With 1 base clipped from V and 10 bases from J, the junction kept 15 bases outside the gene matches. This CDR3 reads CSVEGGRGQARGAFF. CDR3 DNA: TGCAGCGTTGAAGGGGGCCGCGGACAGGCTCGGGGAGCTTTCTTT.

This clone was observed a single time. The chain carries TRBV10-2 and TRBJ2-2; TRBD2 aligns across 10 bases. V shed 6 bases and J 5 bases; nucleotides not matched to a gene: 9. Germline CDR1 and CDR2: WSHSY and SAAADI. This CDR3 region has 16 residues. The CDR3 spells CASRTLAGEGTGELFF. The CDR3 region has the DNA TGCGCCAGCAGGACTCTAGCGGGAGAAGGGACCGGGGAGCTGTTTTTT.

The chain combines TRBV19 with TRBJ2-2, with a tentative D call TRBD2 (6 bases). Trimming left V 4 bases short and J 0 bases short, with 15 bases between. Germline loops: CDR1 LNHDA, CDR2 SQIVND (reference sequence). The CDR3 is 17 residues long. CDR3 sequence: CASSTRGRISNTGELFF. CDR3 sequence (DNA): TGTGCCAGTAGTACCCGTGGGAGGATTTCGAACACCGGGGAGCTGTTTTTT.

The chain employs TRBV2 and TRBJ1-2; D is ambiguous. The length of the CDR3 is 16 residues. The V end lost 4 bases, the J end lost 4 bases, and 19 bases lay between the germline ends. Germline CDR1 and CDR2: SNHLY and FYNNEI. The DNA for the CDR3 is TGTGCCAGCAGTGGCCCGAGGACGGGAGCCAGCTATGGCTACACCTTC. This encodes CASSGPRTGASYGYTF.